What follows is one T cell receptor (beta chain) and its context. Its antigen is undetermined. CDR3 length: 18 residues. The V end was cut by 4 bases, the J end by 0 bases, with 19 bases between. Germline V lookup: CDR1 SNHLY, CDR2 FYNNEI. The immunoSEQ assay was v3.0, run at survey level. Method: immunoSEQ multiplex PCR; TCRdb's copy keeps in-frame clones and lacks some. The sample has around 20,000 clones; approximately 84% are singletons. These data originate in a study of long-term antiretroviral therapy in people with HIV. Study outcomes and limitations: Repertoires in HIV (unlike those of controls) had narrower CDR3 length ranges. The repertoire was dominated at all time points by clones expanded before ART.

Sample: unsorted PBMCs, taken 0.5 years after starting antiretroviral therapy. The chain combines TRBV2 with TRBJ1-5; possibly TRBD1 for D (5 bases). This sequence originates from a man between 18 and 29 years old with HIV. CDR3 region: CASSGAGPVTVSNQPQHF. The CDR3 region has the DNA TGTGCCAGCAGTGGGGCAGGGCCCGTTACTGTTAGCAATCAGCCCCAGCATTTT.